This TCR beta chain was retrieved from a study of CD8+ T cells in alopecia areata. Whole-study findings and limits: Expanded CD8+ clones among the top 100, and scalp clonality, were significantly decreased by tofacitinib.

Extracted RNA was reverse transcribed into cDNA, the sequencing template. Using immunoSEQ multiplex PCR, the repertoire was profiled, and TCRdb retains in-frame clones only, with some absent. The table lists 120,000 or so clones, 61% of them singletons. CDR3 length: 15 amino acids. Looked up from germline, CDR1 is SGHRS and CDR2 is YFSETQ. Trimming cost V 4 bases and J 5 bases, with 18 bases left between them. This clone turned up a few times. Its antigen is still unknown. Indicated treatment: oral pan-JAK inhibitor, 5-10 mg twice daily. V and J are TRBV5-1 and TRBJ2-5; perhaps TRBD1 as D (6 bases). The TCR was taken from a human donor with alopecia areata. This specimen consisted of CD4+ T cells sorted from blood, obtained at week 4, from a patient treated with tofacitinib. The CDR3 sequence is CASSDQWGRRETQYF. The CDR3 nucleotides read TGCGCCAGCAGCGACCAGTGGGGGCGGCGGGAGACCCAGTACTTC.